One sample yielded the 30 T cell receptor beta chains listed below, sequenced in a study of CD8+ T cells in alopecia areata. After isolation, RNA underwent reverse transcription to generate cDNA as the sequencing template. TCRdb's copy holds only in-frame clones and misses some; the assay was immunoSEQ multiplex PCR. Among 200,000 or so clones listed, about 62% were seen once. Indicated treatment: oral pan-JAK inhibitor, 5-10 mg twice daily. This sample comprised CD4+ T cells sorted from blood, obtained at week 24, from a patient treated with tofacitinib. The receptors were sampled from a human donor with alopecia areata.

J is TRBJ2-7 and V is TRBV6-5; D is ambiguous. The germline CDR1 and CDR2 sequences are MNHEY and SVGAGI. The ends were cut back, 2 bases at V and 3 bases at J, with 8 bases in the middle. The CDR3 runs 13 residues. The CDR3 loop reads CASSYRSGYEQYF. The CDR3 nucleotides read TGTGCCAGCAGTTACCGATCCGGCTACGAGCAGTACTTC.

V usage is TRBV19 and J usage is TRBJ2-1; D remains ambiguous. The CDR3 consists of 14 residues. Germline V gives CDR1 LNHDA, CDR2 SQIVND (reference sequence). V lost 0 bases to trimming and J lost 6 bases, with 9 bases between them. The CDR3 region is CASSIDRVGNEQFF. The CDR3, as DNA: TGTGCCAGTAGTATAGATCGGGTCGGCAATGAGCAGTTCTTC.

This clone turned up a few times. The chain couples TRBV28 to TRBJ1-5, with TRBD1 matching 9 bases. CDR3 length: 15 residues. Germline CDR1 is MDHEN and CDR2 is SYDVKM. With 6 bases clipped from V and 1 base from J, the junction kept 4 bases outside the gene matches. CDR3 sequence: CASRLTGGSNQPQHF. CDR3 DNA sequence: TGTGCCAGCAGGTTGACAGGGGGAAGCAATCAGCCCCAGCATTTT.

This chain links TRBV4-1 with TRBJ2-2; TRBD1 matches 7 bases. CDR1 is MGHRA, CDR2 YSYEKL, per germline. The CDR3 contains 17 residues. V lost 1 base, J lost 0 bases, and 5 bases stayed unmatched. This chain's CDR3 is CASSQVNRGTNTGELFF. Written as DNA, the CDR3 is TGCGCCAGCAGCCAAGTTAACAGGGGTACGAACACCGGGGAGCTGTTTTTT.

This clone occurred once. The rearrangement uses TRBV2 and TRBJ2-4; tentatively, D is TRBD1 or TRBD2 (5 bases each). V dropped 8 bases and J dropped 4 bases, with 18 bases sitting between them. The CDR3 sequence is 15 residues long. Germline V gene lookup returns CDR1 SNHLY and CDR2 FYNNEI. CDR3 nucleotides: TGTGCCAGCGAGGCGAGGGGATTTACGAAAAACATTCAGTACTTC. Its translation: CASEARGFTKNIQYF.

A word on this clone: Germline is not matched at one junction end, which may reflect a read error. V and J are TRBV6-5 and TRBJ2-1, with TRBD2 matching over 10 bases. The CDR3 runs 15 residues. Per the germline V gene, CDR1 is MNHEY and CDR2 is SVGAGI. The CDR3 sequence is CASSDSSGSYNEQFF. DNA of the CDR3: TGTGCCAGCAGTGACTCTAGCGGGAGCTACAATGAGCAGTTCTTC.

CDR3 DNA: TGTGCCAGCAGCTTCAAATCCGGGACAGGGGGCTCTGGCTACACCTTC. It yields the protein CASSFKSGTGGSGYTF. The rearrangement uses TRBV7-2 and TRBJ1-2, with 12 bases lining up with TRBD1. Trimming cost V 3 bases and J 7 bases; bases outside gene matches: 9. CDR3 length equals 16 residues. The germline V gene has CDR1 SGHTA and CDR2 FQGNSA.

This clone has more than one count but fewer than ten. This sequence joins TRBV5-1 and TRBJ2-1; D is unclear. The CDR3 extends over 14 amino acids. Deletions cut 2 bases from V and 5 bases from J, with 11 bases between. Germline lookup yields CDR1 SGHRS and CDR2 YFSETQ. The chain's CDR3 is CASSFGLINNEQFF. CDR3 DNA sequence: TGCGCCAGCAGCTTTGGGCTAATCAACAATGAGCAGTTCTTC.

The CDR3 loop reads CASSHVGQGETQYF. CDR3 coding DNA: TGCGCCAGCAGCCACGTTGGACAGGGTGAGACCCAGTACTTC. V gene TRBV4-1 combines with J gene TRBJ2-5; 8 positions agree with TRBD1. This CDR3 contains 14 residues. CDR1 MGHRA and CDR2 YSYEKL come from the germline V gene. V dropped 3 bases and J dropped 5; count of bases not matched to a gene: 5.

This clone was seen a few times. The chain carries TRBV29-1 and TRBJ2-3; D not resolved. CDR1 and CDR2 (germline): SQVTM, ANQGSEA. The CDR3 covers 12 residues. Trimming took 3 bases from V and 4 from J, leaving 8 bases between them. The CDR3 region is CSVDSSADTQYF. The DNA of the CDR3 is TGCAGCGTTGACTCCTCGGCAGATACGCAGTATTTT.

The chain links TRBV29-1 to TRBJ2-5; 10 bases fit TRBD2. The CDR3 is 15 amino acids. V shed 7 bases and J 5 bases; nucleotides not matched to a gene: 13. The germline gives CDR1 SQVTM, CDR2 ANQGSEA. As DNA, the CDR3 is TGCAGCGCCCACGGAGCGGGAGGGCCCTGGGAGACCCAGTACTTC. Translating it yields CSAHGAGGPWETQYF. Using reference TRBV29-1 and TRBJ2-5 for the parts outside the CDR3, the full variable domain is SAVISQKPSRDICQRGTSLTIQCQVDSQVTMMFWYRQQPGQSLTLIATANQGSEATYESGFVIDKFPISRPNLTFSTLTVSNMSPEDSSIYLCSAHGAGGPWETQYFGPGTRLLVL.

This clone came up once. The chain employs TRBV25-1 and TRBJ2-5; no firm D call. Germline V gives CDR1 MGHDK, CDR2 SYGVNS. This CDR3 is built from 10 residues. CDR3 DNA: TGTGCTAAAGGGCCCGAAACCCAGTACTTC. It specifies CAKGPETQYF.

The V gene is TRBV4-3, the J gene TRBJ1-2; no definite D call. Trimming stripped 0 bases from V and 7 bases from J, with 6 bases between. The CDR3 covers 12 residues. CDR1 and CDR2 from the germline V gene are LGHNA and YSLEER. In DNA form, the CDR3 reads TGCGCCAGCAGCCAAGAGGGGTTTGGCTACACCTTC. As protein: CASSQEGFGYTF.

This clone has only a few counts. The CDR3 region has the DNA TGCGCCAGTAGGGACAGAGGGGGCAATGAGCAGTTCTTC. Translating it yields CASRDRGGNEQFF. The genes are TRBV4-1 and TRBJ2-1, with TRBD1 matching 7 bases. This CDR3 comprises 13 residues. Trimming at V came to 9 bases and at J to 6 bases, leaving 8 bases not matched to a gene. CDR1 and CDR2 (germline): MGHRA, YSYEKL.

The gene calls are TRBV10-3 and TRBJ1-2; 7 positions agree with TRBD1. This CDR3 has 13 residues. J was trimmed by 8 bases and V by 11 bases; bases with no gene match: 14. The germline V gene encodes CDR1 ENHRY and CDR2 SYGVKD. The CDR3 DNA reads as TGTGCCGTGGGAAAGCAGGGGGGGGACGGCTACACCTTC. This translates into CAVGKQGGDGYTF.

This rearrangement joins TRBV9 to TRBJ2-7; D unresolved. The CDR3 sequence is 14 residues long. V was trimmed by 3 bases and J by 3 bases, leaving 13 bases between them. Germline V CDR1 and CDR2: SGDLS, YYNGEE. The CDR3 DNA is TGTGCCAGCAGCGCGGGCGGTGGTTTCTACGAGCAGTACTTC. Translated, it gives CASSAGGGFYEQYF. Together with reference TRBV9 and TRBJ2-7, the CDR3 gives the full variable domain: DSGVTQTPKHLITATGQRVTLRCSPRSGDLSVYWYQQSLDQGLQFLIQYYNGEERAKGNILERFSAQQFPDLHSELNLSSLELGDSALYFCASSAGGGFYEQYFGPGTRLTVT.

This clone was recorded only once. This chain connects TRBV30 to TRBJ1-1, with a weak D call TRBD1 (5 bases). Germline loops: CDR1 GTSNPN, CDR2 SVGIG (reference sequence). CDR3 length: 12 residues. CDR3 sequence (DNA): TGTGCTTGGTCACAGGTCGAACTCGCCGCTTTCTTT. Translating gives CAWSQVELAAFF.

V and J are TRBV25-1 and TRBJ1-3; D may be TRBD1 (6 bases). CDR1 is MGHDK, CDR2 SYGVNS, per germline. Trimming removed 6 bases from V and 0 bases from J, with 9 bases in between. There are 14 residues in the CDR3. The chain's CDR3 is CASRDSYSGNTIYF. CDR3 sequence (DNA): TGTGCCAGCAGGGACAGTTACTCTGGAAACACCATATATTTT.

The V gene is TRBV4-2, the J gene TRBJ2-7, with 12 bases fitting TRBD2. The V gene's germline CDR1 is LGHNA and CDR2 YNFKEQ. Trimming at V came to 0 bases and at J to 4 bases, leaving 1 base not matched to a gene. The CDR3 is 15 amino acids. The CDR3 protein is CASSQELAGGYEQYF. In DNA, the CDR3 is TGTGCCAGCAGCCAAGAGCTAGCGGGGGGGTACGAGCAGTACTTC.

This clone was seen only a few times. The V gene is TRBV5-4, the J gene TRBJ2-3; 9 bases line up with TRBD2. CDR1 is SGHNT, CDR2 YYREEE, per germline (reference sequence). Germline trimming cut 3 bases from V and 2 bases from J; bases unmatched to any gene: 10. The CDR3 is made up of 17 amino acids. The CDR3, as DNA: TGTGCCAGCAGCTCGCCTGGGCGGGGGGGCGACACAGATACGCAGTATTTT. This codes for CASSSPGRGGDTDTQYF.

The V gene is TRBV7-3, the J gene TRBJ2-5; D assignment may be TRBD1 or TRBD2 (5 bases each). Looked up from germline, CDR1 is SGHTA and CDR2 is FQGTGA. V lost 5 bases to trimming and J lost 5 bases, with 15 bases between them. The CDR3 is 14 amino acids. The CDR3 nucleotides read TGTGCCAGCAGCCCCCAGAGAGGGGTGGAGACCCAGTACTTC. Residues: CASSPQRGVETQYF.

The chain combines TRBV5-6 with TRBJ2-6, with 12 bases aligning to TRBD1. Germline V gene sequence: CDR1 SGHDT, CDR2 YYEEEE. V was pared by 4 bases and J by 8 bases, with 4 bases of the junction left unmatched. This CDR3 region has 15 residues. The CDR3 sequence is CASSVGTGGSNVLTF. The CDR3 DNA follows: TGTGCCAGCAGCGTAGGGACAGGGGGCTCCAACGTCCTGACTTTC.

V gene TRBV30 combines with J gene TRBJ2-4; no definite D call. Looked up from germline, CDR1 is GTSNPN and CDR2 is SVGIG (reference sequence). This CDR3 contains 14 residues. Trimming stripped 2 bases from V and 5 bases from J, with 13 bases between. This chain's CDR3 is CAWSYGWFENIQYF. In DNA form, the CDR3 reads TGTGCCTGGAGTTACGGTTGGTTCGAAAACATTCAGTACTTC.

Comment on this clone: The junction differs from germline at one of its ends, possibly a read error. The V call is TRBV30, the J call TRBJ2-2, with no clear D. Germline V gene lookup returns CDR1 GTSNPN and CDR2 SVGIG (reference sequence). The CDR3 contains 11 residues. The chain's CDR3 is CGCRNTGELFF. For the CDR3, the DNA is TGCGGATGCCGGAACACCGGGGAGCTGTTTTTT.

V usage is TRBV5-1 and J usage is TRBJ2-7; 8 nucleotides line up with TRBD1. Germline V gene lookup returns CDR1 SGHRS and CDR2 YFSETQ. The length of the CDR3 is 14 residues. After removal of 4 bases from V and 5 bases from J, the junction contained 8 bases not matched to a gene. The DNA for the CDR3 is TGCGCCAGCAGCCACGGACAGGGATTCGACGAGCAGTACTTC. Its translation is CASSHGQGFDEQYF.

This chain connects TRBV9 to TRBJ2-7; D gene unclear. From germline, CDR1 is SGDLS and CDR2 YYNGEE. Trimming took off 0 bases at V and 2 bases at J, with 3 bases between the two ends. This CDR3 region has 12 residues. DNA of the CDR3: TGTGCCAGCAGCGTAGCCACCTACGAGCAGTACTTC. Translating gives CASSVATYEQYF.

The rearrangement links TRBV6-5 to TRBJ1-4; 8 nucleotides match TRBD1. Germline V CDR1 and CDR2: MNHEY, SVGAGI. The CDR3 totals 14 residues. V lost 5 bases and J lost 8; bases outside the gene matches: 7. In DNA, the CDR3 is TGTGCCAGCAGTCAGGGGGCGACGGGGGAAAAACTGTTTTTT. It yields the protein CASSQGATGEKLFF.

This clone was observed once. The gene calls are TRBV19 and TRBJ2-1; 8 bases are shared with TRBD2. CDR3 length: 17 amino acids. Looked up from germline, CDR1 is LNHDA and CDR2 is SQIVND (reference sequence). Unmatched junction bases numbered 13, after V lost 3 bases and J lost 6 bases. CDR3 region: CASSIRGRGGRGNEQFF. The CDR3 DNA reads as TGTGCCAGTAGTATTAGGGGTCGCGGGGGGCGCGGCAATGAGCAGTTCTTC.

The chain couples TRBV30 to TRBJ2-1; weak D call: TRBD2 (6 bases). Trimming removed 3 bases from V and 0 bases from J, with 12 bases in between. The CDR3 is made up of 15 amino acids. Germline-derived CDR1 and CDR2 are GTSNPN and SVGIG (reference sequence). The CDR3 bases are TGTGCCTGGAGCGGCGGGGCCCACTCCTACAATGAGCAGTTCTTC. It is translated as CAWSGGAHSYNEQFF.

The CDR3 nucleotides are TGTGCCAGTAGTATTGACGGGAGCTCCTACAATGAGCAGTTCTTC. It codes for CASSIDGSSYNEQFF. The rearrangement joins TRBV19 to TRBJ2-1; tentative D call: TRBD2 (6 bases). CDR3 length equals 15 residues. Germline V gene sequence: CDR1 LNHDA, CDR2 SQIVND (reference sequence). The V gene lost 3 bases and the J gene lost 0 bases, with 9 bases spanning the gap. The full variable domain, with the rest looked up from reference TRBV19 and TRBJ2-1, is DGGITQSPKYLFRKEGQNVTLSCEQNLNHDAMYWYRQDPGQGLRLIYYSQIVNDFQKGDIAEGYSVSREKKESFPLTVTSAQKNPTAFYLCASSIDGSSYNEQFFGPGTRLTVL.